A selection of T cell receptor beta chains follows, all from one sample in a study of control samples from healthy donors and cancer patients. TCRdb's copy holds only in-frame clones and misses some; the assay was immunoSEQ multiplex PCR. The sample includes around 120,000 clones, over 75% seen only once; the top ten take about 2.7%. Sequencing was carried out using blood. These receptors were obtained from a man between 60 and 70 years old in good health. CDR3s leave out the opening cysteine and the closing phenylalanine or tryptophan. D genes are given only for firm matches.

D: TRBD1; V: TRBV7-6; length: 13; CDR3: ASSLGGGSNQPQH
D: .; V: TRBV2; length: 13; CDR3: ASSWDLTSYNEQF
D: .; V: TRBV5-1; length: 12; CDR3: ASSLGGAVDIQY
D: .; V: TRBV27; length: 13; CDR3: ASSYRPGGYSPLH
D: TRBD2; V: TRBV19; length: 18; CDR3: ASSYQMPGLAGFLTDTQY
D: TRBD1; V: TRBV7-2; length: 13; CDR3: ASTYSGTGFHEQY
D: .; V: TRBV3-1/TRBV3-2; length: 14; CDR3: ASSQEFHRGPGKLF
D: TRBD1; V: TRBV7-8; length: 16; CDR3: ASSVQGARSSGANVLT
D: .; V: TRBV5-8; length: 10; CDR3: ASSFIVYGYT
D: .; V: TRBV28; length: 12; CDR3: ASSLLEGADTQY
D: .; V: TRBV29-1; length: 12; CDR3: SVGMDPGANVLT
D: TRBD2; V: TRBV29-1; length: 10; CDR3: STQWGGGEQF
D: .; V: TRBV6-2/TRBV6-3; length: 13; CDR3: ASSYSGGTNQPQH
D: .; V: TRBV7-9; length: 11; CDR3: ASSKDNYQPQH
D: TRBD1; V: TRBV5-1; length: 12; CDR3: ASSWDGTGNEQF
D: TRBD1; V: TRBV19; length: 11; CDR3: ASSIGQAYEQY
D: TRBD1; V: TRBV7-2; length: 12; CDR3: ASSLGQGAFGYT
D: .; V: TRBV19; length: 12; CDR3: ASSGRLEGEKLF
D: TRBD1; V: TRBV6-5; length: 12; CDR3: ASSYSKGQGVFY
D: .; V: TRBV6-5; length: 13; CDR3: ASSRDRGSGNTIY
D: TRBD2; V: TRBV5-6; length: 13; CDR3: ASSRASGATGELF
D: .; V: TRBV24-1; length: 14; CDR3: ATSDLRVQGTNTIY
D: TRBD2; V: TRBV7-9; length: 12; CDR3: ASSFSGGADTQY
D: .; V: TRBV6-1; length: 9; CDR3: ASRANTEAF
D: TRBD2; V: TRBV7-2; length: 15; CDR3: ASSLRRTSGYPYEQY
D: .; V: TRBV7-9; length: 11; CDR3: ASSLYTSGELF
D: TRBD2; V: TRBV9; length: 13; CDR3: ASSVAPGTNNEQF
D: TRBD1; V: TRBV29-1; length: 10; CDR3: SVGGLNTEAF
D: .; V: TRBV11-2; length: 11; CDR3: ASSWDSGYEQY
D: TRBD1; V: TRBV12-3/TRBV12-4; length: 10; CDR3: ASSSTGQGLH
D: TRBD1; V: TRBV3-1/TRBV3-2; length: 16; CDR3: ASSQEGFVGTGSYEQY
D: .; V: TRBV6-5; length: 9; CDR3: ASSRTDTQY
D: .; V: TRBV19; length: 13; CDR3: ASSIYFQGTETQY
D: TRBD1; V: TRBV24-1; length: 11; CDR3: ATSATGGSEQY
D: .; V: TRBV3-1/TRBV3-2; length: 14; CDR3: ASSQVDSVGGGEQY
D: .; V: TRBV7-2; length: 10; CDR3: ASSLDRVEQY
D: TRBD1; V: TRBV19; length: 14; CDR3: ASTKGTGDQNQPQH
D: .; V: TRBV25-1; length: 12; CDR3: ASKTGVWNTEAF
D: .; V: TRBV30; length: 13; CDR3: AWSLGGSWSYEQY
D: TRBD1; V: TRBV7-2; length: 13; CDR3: ASSPGQALGYGYT
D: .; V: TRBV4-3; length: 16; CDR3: ASSHLVQGTAGANVLT
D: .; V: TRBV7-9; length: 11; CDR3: ASSPRFTGELF
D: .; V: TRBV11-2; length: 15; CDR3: ASSFADLSGSYNEQF
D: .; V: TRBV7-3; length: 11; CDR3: ASSLPLGDEAF
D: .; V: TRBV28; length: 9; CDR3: ASSSTGLKY
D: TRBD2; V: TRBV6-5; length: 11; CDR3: ASTSGGLGELF
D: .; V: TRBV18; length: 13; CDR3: ASSPSTGGPDTQY
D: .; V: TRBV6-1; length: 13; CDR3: ASSERSGLNSPLH